Listed below are T cell receptor beta chains from one sample, sequenced in a study of cytomegalovirus exposure and HLA in healthy donors. The data were produced by immunoSEQ multiplex PCR, yet TCRdb's version contains in-frame clones alone and is incomplete. The sample yields 100,000 to 150,000 clones, approximately 74% seen once. Source material: PBMCs. These TCRs come from a male donor in good health and CMV-seronegative. Both conserved end residues are part of each CDR3. The D gene is left open where the match is weak. Expanded clones are given a class, and other clones once, few, many or no size at all.

clone size,J gene,V gene,D gene,CDR3 protein,CDR3 DNA
once,TRBJ1-2,TRBV7-2,TRBD1,CASTRVGQGVGGYTF,TGTGCCAGCACCCGGGTGGGACAGGGAGTGGGTGGCTACACCTTC
NA,TRBJ1-5,TRBV7-9,NA,CASSAPGIKQPQHF,TGTGCCAGCAGCGCACCCGGGATCAAGCAGCCCCAGCATTTT
few,TRBJ1-5,TRBV5-4,TRBD1,CASSLFGRAPRDSDQPQHF,TGTGCCAGCAGCTTGTTTGGGCGGGCCCCCCGGGACAGTGATCAGCCCCAGCATTTT
few,TRBJ2-3,TRBV7-2,TRBD2,CASSLTSGGTQYF,TGTGCCAGCAGCTTGACTAGCGGGGGTACGCAGTATTTT
NA,TRBJ2-5,TRBV19,NA,CASRGGMRETQYF,TGTGCCAGTAGAGGGGGAATGAGAGAGACCCAGTACTTC
NA,TRBJ1-2,TRBV11-1,NA,CASSPTDANYGYTF,TGTGCCAGCAGCCCGACAGATGCTAACTATGGCTACACCTTC
NA,TRBJ2-7,TRBV28,NA,CATNQGFSYEQYF,TGTGCCACCAATCAGGGGTTTTCCTACGAGCAGTACTTC
NA,TRBJ1-2,TRBV27,TRBD1,CASSSGPGQGASGYTF,TGTGCCAGCAGTTCCGGGCCAGGACAGGGGGCAAGTGGCTACACCTTC
once,TRBJ2-3,TRBV7-9,NA,CSSSSTIESSTDTQYF,TGTTCCAGCAGCTCCACGATCGAGAGTAGCACAGATACGCAGTATTTT
once,TRBJ1-1,TRBV30,TRBD1,CAWGRPGQGTAFF,TGTGCCTGGGGTCGACCGGGACAGGGAACGGCTTTCTTT
NA,TRBJ1-2,TRBV19,TRBD1,CASSTLNGDRRRNGYTF,TGTGCCAGTAGTACTCTGAACGGGGACAGGAGACGGAATGGCTACACCTTC
NA,TRBJ2-4,TRBV19,NA,CASSRSDIQYF,TGTGCCAGTAGTCGGTCGGACATTCAGTACTTC
NA,TRBJ2-1,TRBV27,TRBD2,CASRTSGRGEQFF,TGTGCCAGCAGGACTAGCGGGAGGGGTGAGCAGTTCTTC
NA,TRBJ2-5,TRBV27,TRBD2,CASRLAGIQETQYF,TGTGCCAGCAGACTAGCGGGGATCCAAGAGACCCAGTACTTC
NA,TRBJ2-1,TRBV28,TRBD2,CASSLSGLARGWFF,TGTGCCAGCAGTTTATCGGGACTAGCCCGTGGGTGGTTCTTC
few,TRBJ1-1,TRBV6-6,TRBD1,CASSYSGTGALEAFF,TGTGCCAGCAGTTATTCCGGGACAGGGGCCCTTGAAGCTTTCTTT
once,TRBJ1-5,TRBV9,NA,CASTILNRKINQPQHF,TGTGCCAGCACCATCCTAAACAGAAAAATCAATCAGCCCCAGCATTTT
NA,TRBJ1-1,TRBV7-9,NA,CASSQGQRTEAFF,TGTGCCAGCAGCCAAGGACAGCGCACTGAAGCTTTCTTT
NA,TRBJ1-5,TRBV28,NA,CASSTGARTSNQPQHF,TGTGCCAGCAGTACTGGGGCCAGGACTAGCAATCAGCCCCAGCATTTT
few,TRBJ1-1,TRBV28,NA,CAIGGVGTEAFF,TGTGCTATAGGGGGGGTTGGGACTGAAGCTTTCTTT
NA,TRBJ2-7,TRBV19,TRBD1,CASSVGTAEGQYF,TGTGCCAGTAGTGTCGGGACAGCCGAAGGGCAGTACTTC
NA,TRBJ1-2,TRBV5-1,NA,CASSWADTPPYGYTF,TGCGCCAGCAGCTGGGCGGACACCCCACCCTATGGCTACACCTTC
NA,TRBJ1-3,TRBV4-3,NA,CASSQDWGHISGNTIYF,TGCGCCAGCAGCCAAGATTGGGGACACATCTCTGGAAACACCATATATTTT
NA,TRBJ1-1,TRBV5-8,TRBD1,CASSSGRQGSGAFF,TGTGCCAGCAGCTCTGGAAGACAGGGATCGGGAGCTTTCTTT
NA,TRBJ2-7,TRBV28,TRBD2,CASSIGTSGPTYEQYF,TGTGCCAGCAGTATAGGGACTAGCGGGCCGACCTACGAGCAGTACTTC
NA,TRBJ1-3,TRBV7-6,TRBD1,CASSLALGQGASENTIYF,TGTGCCAGCAGCTTAGCGCTGGGACAGGGGGCAAGTGAAAACACCATATATTTT
few,TRBJ1-2,TRBV19,TRBD1,CATTPGTDLSGYTF,TGTGCCACTACCCCCGGGACAGACCTCTCCGGCTACACCTTC
NA,TRBJ1-6,TRBV9,TRBD1,CASSASGQGSGSPLHF,TGTGCCAGCAGCGCATCAGGACAGGGGAGTGGATCACCCCTCCACTTT
NA,TRBJ1-5,TRBV5-6,NA,CASSLGHSNQPQHF,TGTGCCAGCAGCTTGGGACACTCAAATCAGCCCCAGCATTTT
NA,TRBJ2-7,TRBV2,NA,CASKEGSYEQYF,TGTGCCAGCAAGGAGGGCTCCTACGAGCAGTACTTC
few,TRBJ2-1,TRBV6-6,TRBD2,CASSPGGGRGDEQFF,TGTGCCAGCAGCCCCGGAGGGGGGCGGGGGGATGAGCAGTTCTTC
NA,TRBJ2-7,TRBV9,TRBD1,CASSAGGQGAFQEQYF,TGTGCCAGCAGCGCTGGAGGACAGGGGGCTTTTCAGGAGCAGTACTTC
NA,TRBJ2-1,TRBV10-3,TRBD1,CAISGQGGNEQFF,TGTGCCATCTCGGGACAGGGGGGCAATGAGCAGTTCTTC
NA,TRBJ2-1,TRBV5-4,TRBD2,CASSQGLAGTSNNEQFF,TGTGCCAGCAGCCAGGGACTAGCGGGAACTTCAAACAATGAGCAGTTCTTC
NA,TRBJ1-2,TRBV7-8,NA,CASSFLVSPGKGYTF,TGTGCCAGCAGCTTCCTAGTATCGCCGGGAAAGGGCTACACCTTC
NA,TRBJ1-2,TRBV5-4,TRBD1,CASSLASLGQGAYGYTF,TGTGCCAGCAGCTTGGCATCTCTCGGACAGGGGGCTTATGGCTACACCTTC
NA,TRBJ2-1,TRBV9,TRBD2,CASSPRTSGDNEQFF,TGTGCCAGCAGCCCCAGGACTAGCGGGGACAATGAGCAGTTCTTC
NA,TRBJ2-3,TRBV4-1,NA,CASSQGLVRADTQYF,TGCGCCAGCAGCCAAGGACTAGTTCGGGCAGATACGCAGTATTTT
few,TRBJ1-1,TRBV28,NA,CASSSPGNMNTEAFF,TGTGCCAGCAGCTCCCCCGGGAACATGAACACTGAAGCTTTCTTT
NA,TRBJ1-4,TRBV5-1,NA,CASSIGTQNEKLFF,TGCGCCAGCAGCATTGGGACTCAAAATGAAAAACTGTTTTTT
few,TRBJ2-7,TRBV7-2,NA,CASSVTGIEQYF,TGTGCCAGCAGCGTAACGGGGATTGAGCAGTACTTC
NA,TRBJ2-1,TRBV5-4,TRBD2,CASQQAGGPRNEQFF,TGTGCCAGTCAACAAGCGGGAGGGCCACGTAATGAGCAGTTCTTC
NA,TRBJ1-4,TRBV2,NA,CASSEVGGGEKLFF,TGTGCCAGCAGTGAAGTTGGAGGTGGTGAAAAACTGTTTTTT
NA,TRBJ1-4,TRBV9,NA,CASSTSSGVLGEKLFF,TGTGCCAGCAGCACCAGCTCAGGGGTCTTGGGTGAAAAACTGTTTTTT
few,TRBJ2-4,TRBV29-1,TRBD2,CSVAGLLAGGLNIQYF,TGCAGCGTCGCCGGCCTACTAGCGGGAGGGTTAAACATTCAGTACTTC
once,TRBJ2-7,TRBV28,TRBD2,CASSTSASGKYEQYF,TGTGCCAGCAGCACCTCTGCTAGCGGGAAATACGAGCAGTACTTC
few,TRBJ2-2,TRBV14,NA,CASSLRDTDTGELFF,TGTGCCAGCAGCCTACGGGACACGGACACCGGGGAGCTGTTTTTT
once,TRBJ2-5,TRBV18,NA,CASQGSLSQETQYF,TGTGCCAGCCAGGGGTCTTTATCCCAAGAGACCCAGTACTTC
NA,TRBJ2-6,TRBV7-3,TRBD1,CASSLSRQGLSGANVLTF,TGTGCCAGCAGCTTAAGTCGACAGGGATTGTCTGGGGCCAACGTCCTGACTTTC
NA,TRBJ2-2,TRBV18,NA,CASSLTGTVNTGELFF,TGTGCCAGCTCACTTACCGGGACTGTAAACACCGGGGAGCTGTTTTTT
few,TRBJ1-1,TRBV7-2,NA,CASSLNRGMRNTEAFF,TGTGCCAGCAGCTTGAACCGCGGGATGCGAAACACTGAAGCTTTCTTT
NA,TRBJ1-2,TRBV28,TRBD1,CASSLPGQGGYGYTF,TGTGCCAGCAGTTTACCGGGACAGGGGGGCTATGGCTACACCTTC